What follows are 25 T cell receptor beta chains derived from one specimen sequenced in a study of blood T cell repertoires in COVID-19. The table came from immunoSEQ multiplex PCR; TCRdb's copy has only in-frame clones and leaves some out. The data hold about 120,000 clones, with under 80% observed a single time. The sequenced sample was peripheral blood. Receptors originate from a man between 65 and 85 years old with acute or convalescent COVID-19.

The chain uses TRBV6-5 and TRBJ1-2, with D perhaps TRBD1 (6 bases). Trimming pared 8 bases from V and 7 bases from J, leaving 17 bases between. This CDR3 has 13 residues. The germline gives CDR1 MNHEY, CDR2 SVGAGI. DNA of the CDR3: TGTGCCAGCGGGGGAGCAGGGGCGGGTGGCTACACCTTC. Protein: CASGGAGAGGYTF.

This clone was recorded only once. The rearrangement links TRBV18 to TRBJ2-7; 7 positions match TRBD1. Germline V CDR1 and CDR2: KGHSH, LQKENI. With V trimmed by 3 bases and J by 6 bases, 14 bases remained unmatched. CDR3 length equals 16 residues. The CDR3, as DNA: TGTGCCAGCTCACCCGATATAGGACAGGCCTACGTCGAGCAGTACTTC. This encodes CASSPDIGQAYVEQYF.

The chain combines TRBV30 with TRBJ2-1, with a weak D call TRBD2 (5 bases). Trimming left V 0 bases short and J 0 bases short, with 9 bases between. Germline V gives CDR1 GTSNPN, CDR2 SVGIG (reference sequence). The CDR3 runs to 15 residues. Here the CDR3 DNA reads TGTGCCTGGAGTGTGCTAGCAGCCTCCTACAATGAGCAGTTCTTC. Its protein product is CAWSVLAASYNEQFF.

V and J are TRBV18 and TRBJ1-2; TRBD1 is a possible D gene (5 bases). Trimming removed 1 base at V and 7 bases at J, with 10 bases between. The germline CDR1 and CDR2 sequences are KGHSH and LQKENI. The length of the CDR3 is 13 residues. The CDR3 is CASSPRRGGGYTF. The CDR3 bases are TGTGCCAGCTCACCACGCCGGGGGGGTGGCTACACCTTC.

The chain has TRBV18 and TRBJ2-1; no definite D call. This CDR3 has 12 amino acids. V was cut by 2 bases and J by 8 bases, with 7 bases left in between. The germline CDR1 and CDR2 sequences are KGHSH and LQKENI. The DNA for the CDR3 is TGTGCCAGCTCACCAGTAGATCATGAGCAGTTCTTC. It codes for CASSPVDHEQFF. The full variable domain, completed using reference TRBV18 and TRBJ2-1, is NAGVMQNPRHLVRRRGQEARLRCSPMKGHSHVYWYRQLPEEGLKFMVYLQKENIIDESGMPKERFSAEFPKEGPSILRIQQVVRGDSAAYFCASSPVDHEQFFGPGTRLTVL.

This chain connects TRBV6-5 to TRBJ1-1; unclear D gene. Trimming removed 7 bases at V and 2 bases at J, with 8 bases between. CDR3 length equals 12 residues. Germline V lookup: CDR1 MNHEY, CDR2 SVGAGI. This CDR3 reads CASTVINTEAFF. In DNA form, the CDR3 reads TGTGCCAGCACCGTAATAAACACTGAAGCTTTCTTT.

The V gene is TRBV6-5, the J gene TRBJ2-3; 9 bases are shared with TRBD1. J was trimmed by 4 bases and V by 10 bases; bases with no gene match: 12. Per the germline V gene, CDR1 is MNHEY and CDR2 is SVGAGI. The CDR3 is 15 amino acids. CDR3 sequence reads: CATTDGTGFADTQYF. CDR3 sequence (DNA): TGTGCCACCACCGACGGGACAGGGTTCGCAGATACGCAGTATTTT.

V and J are TRBV4-3 and TRBJ2-1, with a weak D call TRBD2 (5 bases). CDR3 length: 13 residues. Deletions cut 2 bases from V and 7 bases from J, with 9 bases between. Germline CDR1 is LGHNA and CDR2 is YSLEER. The CDR3 region is CASSQILGNEQFF. In DNA form, the CDR3 reads TGCGCCAGCAGCCAAATACTAGGAAATGAGCAGTTCTTC.

This clone was counted a few times. V is TRBV3-1 (or the pseudogene TRBV3-2) and J is TRBJ1-1, with TRBD1 identical over 7 bases. Germline V lookup: CDR1 LGHDT, CDR2 YNNKEL (reference sequence). V shed 2 bases and J 4 bases; nucleotides not matched to a gene: 1. This CDR3 contains 13 residues. CDR3 residues: CASSQSGGTEAFF. In DNA form, the CDR3 reads TGTGCCAGCAGCCAATCAGGGGGCACTGAAGCTTTCTTT.

The rearrangement joins TRBV4-1 to TRBJ2-1, with TRBD2 matching 8 bases. CDR1 and CDR2 from the germline V gene are MGHRA and YSYEKL. V dropped 0 bases and J dropped 4; count of bases not matched to a gene: 5. This CDR3 is built from 16 residues. The CDR3 bases are TGCGCCAGCAGCCAAGAGGTAGCGGGGACGTACAATGAGCAGTTCTTC. Residues: CASSQEVAGTYNEQFF.

For the CDR3, the DNA is TGTGCCAGCAGCTTATCTTCCCAGTATGGCTACACCTTC. Protein: CASSLSSQYGYTF. This chain connects TRBV7-6 to TRBJ1-2; D remains unclear. The CDR3 has 13 amino acids. Trimming left V 2 bases short and J 5 bases short, with 9 bases between. Germline assignment: CDR1 SGHVS and CDR2 FNYEAQ.

This chain links TRBV29-1 with TRBJ1-1; 12 bases match TRBD1. This CDR3 comprises 15 residues. The germline CDR1 and CDR2 sequences are SQVTM and ANQGSEA. V was clipped by 6 bases and J by 1 base; unmatched bases: 6. The CDR3 DNA reads TGCAGCGTGTCCGGGACAGGGGGCAAGAACACTGAAGCTTTCTTT. Amino acids: CSVSGTGGKNTEAFF.

The V and J genes are TRBV29-1 and TRBJ1-2; 7 nucleotides align to TRBD1. The CDR3 has 12 amino acids. V lost 7 bases, J lost 5 bases, and 7 bases stayed unmatched. Germline CDR1 SQVTM, CDR2 ANQGSEA. The CDR3 protein is CSAGQEGYGYTF. DNA for the CDR3: TGCAGCGCCGGACAGGAGGGTTATGGCTACACCTTC.

J is TRBJ1-2 and V is TRBV9; D not resolved. Germline CDR1 reads SGDLS; CDR2 reads YYNGEE. CDR3 length: 13 residues. Trimming stripped 3 bases from V and 5 bases from J, with 11 bases between. The CDR3 bases are TGTGCCAGCAGCGCACTGGGAGGGTATGGCTACACCTTC. It specifies CASSALGGYGYTF.

The rearrangement joins TRBV6-6 to TRBJ2-2; TRBD2 agrees at 12 bases. The V segment lost 8 bases and the J segment 4 bases; nucleotides outside the gene matches: 2. CDR1 MNHNY and CDR2 SVGAGI come from the germline V gene (reference sequence). The CDR3 is 14 amino acids. The CDR3 region has the DNA TGTGCCAGCCTGACTAGCGGGGGCACCGGGGAGCTGTTTTTT. Its translation is CASLTSGGTGELFF.

V is TRBV5-1 and J is TRBJ2-7, with 11 bases matching TRBD1. Germline CDR1 is SGHRS and CDR2 is YFSETQ. V lost 4 bases to trimming and J lost 6 bases; unmatched junction nucleotides: 6. The CDR3 runs to 14 residues. CDR3 in DNA: TGCGCCAGCAGCCCCGGGACAGGGGGGTTCGAGCAGTACTTC. Translating it yields CASSPGTGGFEQYF.

The chain is built from TRBV7-2 and TRBJ1-2; 8 bases are a match to TRBD1. This CDR3 spans 13 amino acids. Germline CDR1 and CDR2: SGHTA and FQGNSA. J gave up 6 bases and V 1 base, and 1 base lay outside the gene matches. This chain's CDR3 is CASSLVTGDGYTF. CDR3 sequence (DNA): TGTGCCAGCAGCTTAGTGACAGGGGATGGCTACACCTTC.

This chain uses TRBV19 with TRBJ1-1; tentatively, D is TRBD1 (6 bases). CDR1 is LNHDA and CDR2 is SQIVND in the germline V gene (reference sequence). Trimming shortened V by 2 bases and J by 0 bases, and 10 bases separated the two germline ends. CDR3 length: 15 residues. The CDR3 is CASSIYGGMNTEAFF. Here the CDR3 DNA reads TGTGCCAGTAGTATATATGGGGGCATGAACACTGAAGCTTTCTTT. Based on the CDR3 plus reference TRBV19 and TRBJ1-1, the full variable domain is DGGITQSPKYLFRKEGQNVTLSCEQNLNHDAMYWYRQDPGQGLRLIYYSQIVNDFQKGDIAEGYSVSREKKESFPLTVTSAQKNPTAFYLCASSIYGGMNTEAFFGQGTRLTVV.

The chain joins TRBV7-9 to TRBJ2-7, with 7 bases lining up with TRBD1. J lost 4 bases, V lost 4 bases, and 7 bases had no gene match. Germline CDR1 and CDR2: SEHNR and FQNEAQ (reference sequence). The CDR3 is made up of 14 amino acids. The CDR3 DNA reads TGTGCCAGCAGCTCACAGGGGTTGTTGTACGAGCAGTACTTC. Amino acid sequence: CASSSQGLLYEQYF.

The chain carries TRBV12-5 and TRBJ2-5, with TRBD2 matching over 8 bases. The CDR3 consists of 14 residues. CDR1 is LGHNT, CDR2 FRNRAP, per germline. V shed 1 base, J shed 5 bases, and the junction held 3 bases outside the gene matches. CDR3 bases: TGTGCTAGTGGTTTGGGTAGCGGGGCCGAGACCCAGTACTTC. Translated: CASGLGSGAETQYF.

The gene calls are TRBV29-1 and TRBJ1-6; D is undetermined. The germline V gene has CDR1 SQVTM and CDR2 ANQGSEA. Deletions cut 3 bases from V and 7 bases from J, with 10 bases between. The CDR3 sequence is 13 residues long. CDR3 amino acids: CSVDVGNNSPLHF. The CDR3 DNA reads TGCAGCGTTGACGTCGGGAACAATTCACCCCTCCACTTT.

The CDR3 region is CASSRGGTGELFF. CDR3 bases: TGTGCCAGCAGCCGAGGGGGAACCGGGGAGCTGTTTTTT. The chain is built from TRBV11-3 and TRBJ2-2; TRBD1 might be the D (6 bases). This CDR3 is built from 13 residues. Trimming removed 5 bases from V and 5 bases from J, with 9 bases in between. Germline CDR1 and CDR2: SGHNT and YENEEA.

V usage is TRBV7-8 and J usage is TRBJ1-1; 8 nucleotides match TRBD1. Per the germline V gene, CDR1 is SGHVS and CDR2 is FQNEAQ. The V segment lost 5 bases and the J segment 4 bases; nucleotides outside the gene matches: 3. The CDR3 loop spans 13 amino acids. CDR3 coding DNA: TGTGCCAGCAGCCACGACAGGGGCACTGAAGCTTTCTTT. Its translation is CASSHDRGTEAFF.

V is TRBV6-5 and J is TRBJ2-2; D is uncertain. This CDR3 comprises 15 residues. Germline V CDR1 and CDR2: MNHEY, SVGAGI. V was clipped by 3 bases and J by 3 bases, with 11 bases between them. The CDR3 nucleotides are TGTGCCAGCAGTTATGACGCTCGGGACACCGGGGAGCTGTTTTTT. Translating it yields CASSYDARDTGELFF.

This chain uses TRBV25-1 with TRBJ2-1, with TRBD1 matching 8 bases. Germline V gives CDR1 MGHDK, CDR2 SYGVNS. The V gene end was trimmed by 2 bases and the J gene end by 4 bases; junction bases not matched to a gene: 4. The CDR3 runs to 15 residues. CDR3 sequence reads: CASSEPGGRYNEQFF. DNA of the CDR3: TGTGCCAGCAGTGAACCAGGGGGCAGATACAATGAGCAGTTCTTC.